This T cell receptor (beta chain) was documented in a study of T-cell reconstitution after alpha-beta-depleted transplantation in children. Findings of the study overall: T-cell counts and diversity at one year post-transplant came mainly from newly produced T cells. From surviving recipient T cells and thymic progenitors came the high day-60 TCRbeta diversity observed in some patients. Expanded clones from the graft, numbering several hundred, reportedly supplied alpha-beta T cells about two months after transplant.

Comment on this clonotype: The antigen remains undetermined.

Preparation of the TCRbeta library used unique molecular identifiers. TCRdb analysed the PCR reads with MiXCR anew, one entry per CDR3 protein. The table records about 240,000 distinct CDR3 sequences, roughly 23% of them present only once. This CDR3 has 14 residues. Trimming cost V 2 bases and J 4 bases, with 11 bases left between them. Germline CDR1 is MNHEY and CDR2 is SVGAGI. The receptor was derived from a girl aged 2 to 9 with Fanconi anemia, due to receive a stem cell transplant. The starting material was PBMCs, obtained before TCRalphabeta/CD19-depleted stem cell transplant. The chain is built from TRBV6-5 and TRBJ1-2; D is possibly TRBD1 (5 bases). The CDR3 nucleotides are TGTGCCAGCAGTTACGTAGGACATCCCTATGGCTACACCTTC. It yields the protein CASSYVGHPYGYTF.